The 15 T cell receptor beta chains below all came from one sample that was sequenced in a study of a mutant IDH1 vaccine in newly diagnosed glioma. The antigens for these receptors are not known. The method was immunoSEQ multiplex PCR; TCRdb's version includes in-frame clones alone and lacks a portion of them. The sample records roughly 32,000 clones, around nine tenths being singletons. Specified time point: week 47, end of study. Doses comprised 300 ug of mutant IDH1 20-mer peptide each, plus topical imiquimod. The sequenced sample was PBMCs, obtained from a glioma patient whose treatment included an IDH1 peptide vaccine. The source of these receptors is a man aged 40-49 years with glioma.

The rearrangement links TRBV27 to TRBJ1-1, with D hard to call. The CDR3 totals 14 residues. From germline, CDR1 is MNHEY and CDR2 SMNVEV (reference sequence). Trimming took off 5 bases at V and 1 base at J, with 11 bases between the two ends. CDR3 amino acids: CASSPTFSNTEAFF. The CDR3 DNA is TGTGCCAGCAGTCCGACGTTTTCGAACACTGAAGCTTTCTTT.

V gene TRBV10-3 combines with J gene TRBJ1-1; D is unclear. The CDR3 sequence is 12 residues long. CDR1 and CDR2 (germline): ENHRY, SYGVKD. With 7 bases removed from V and 4 bases from J, the gap between germline ends came to 10 bases. CDR3 loop: CAIMADGTEAFF. The CDR3 DNA sequence: TGTGCCATCATGGCGGACGGCACTGAAGCTTTCTTT.

The gene calls are TRBV5-1 and TRBJ2-7; TRBD1 might be the D (6 bases). There are 15 residues in the CDR3. The germline CDR1 and CDR2 sequences are SGHRS and YFSETQ. V was pared by 0 bases and J by 0 bases, with 10 bases between. This chain's CDR3 is CASSLEQGSSYEQYF. The CDR3, as DNA: TGCGCCAGCAGCTTGGAGCAGGGGTCCTCCTACGAGCAGTACTTC. Looking up the rest from reference TRBV5-1 and TRBJ2-7 gives the full variable domain: KAGVTQTPRYLIKTRGQQVTLSCSPISGHRSVSWYQQTPGQGLQFLFEYFSETQRNKGNFPGRFSGRQFSNSRSEMNVSTLELGDSALYLCASSLEQGSSYEQYFGPGTRLTVT.

The rearrangement links TRBV19 to TRBJ1-5; weak D call: TRBD1 (6 bases). The V gene lost 7 bases and the J gene lost 0 bases, with 10 bases spanning the gap. The germline CDR1 and CDR2 sequences are LNHDA and SQIVND (reference sequence). The CDR3 extends over 14 amino acids. CDR3 DNA: TGTGCCAGTACCGACAGGATTAGCAATCAGCCCCAGCATTTT. It yields the protein CASTDRISNQPQHF.

This chain links TRBV13 with TRBJ2-1; 7 bases line up with TRBD1. CDR1 is PRHDT, CDR2 FYEKMQ, per germline (reference sequence). With 5 bases clipped from V and 1 base from J, the junction kept 11 bases outside the gene matches. The CDR3 is made up of 17 amino acids. The CDR3 DNA is TGTGCCAGCAGCGCACGAGGGACAGTACATTCCTACAATGAGCAGTTCTTC. It specifies CASSARGTVHSYNEQFF.

The chain uses TRBV21-1 and TRBJ1-5; TRBD1 is the table's D call and was not checked against the DNA. TRBV21-1 constitutes a pseudogene. This CDR3 contains 18 residues. CDR3 DNA: TGTGCCAGCAGCAATAGGGACAGGGGGCTTGAGAGCAATCAGCCCCAGCATTTT. This codes for CASSNRDRGLESNQPQHF.

Here the CDR3 DNA reads TGCGCCAGCAAGCAGGGGCACACTGAAGCTTTCTTT. It yields the protein CASKQGHTEAFF. The rearrangement joins TRBV5-1 to TRBJ1-1; a possible D gene is TRBD1 (6 bases). CDR3 length: 12 amino acids. CDR1 and CDR2 from the germline V gene are SGHRS and YFSETQ. Trimming shortened V by 6 bases and J by 3 bases, and 9 bases separated the two germline ends. Looking up the rest from reference TRBV5-1 and TRBJ1-1 gives the full variable domain: KAGVTQTPRYLIKTRGQQVTLSCSPISGHRSVSWYQQTPGQGLQFLFEYFSETQRNKGNFPGRFSGRQFSNSRSEMNVSTLELGDSALYLCASKQGHTEAFFGQGTRLTVV.

The genes are TRBV5-4 and TRBJ1-4, with D unclear. Germline V gene sequence: CDR1 SGHNT, CDR2 YYREEE (reference sequence). The CDR3 spans 13 residues. V lost 0 bases to trimming and J lost 6 bases, with 6 bases between them. CDR3 loop: CASSLVGDEKLFF. The CDR3, as DNA: TGTGCCAGCAGCTTGGTTGGGGATGAAAAACTGTTTTTT.

The rearrangement joins TRBV7-2 to TRBJ2-1, with D unresolved. V gave up 3 bases and J gave up 1 base, with 10 bases separating them. The CDR3 has 15 amino acids. The V gene's germline CDR1 is SGHTA and CDR2 FQGNSA. The CDR3 DNA follows: TGTGCCAGCAGCTTCGTAGCAGCGTCCTACAATGAGCAGTTCTTC. This sequence encodes CASSFVAASYNEQFF. The whole variable domain, filled in from reference TRBV7-2 and TRBJ2-1, reads GAGVSQSPSNKVTEKGKDVELRCDPISGHTALYWYRQSLGQGLEFLIYFQGNSAPDKSGLPSDRFSAERTGGSVSTLTIQRTQQEDSAVYLCASSFVAASYNEQFFGPGTRLTVL.

V is TRBV6-6 and J is TRBJ1-1; the match to TRBD1 covers 11 bases. Germline V CDR1 and CDR2: MNHNY, SVGAGI (reference sequence). This CDR3 has 14 residues. V was clipped by 6 bases and J by 4 bases; unmatched bases: 4. This chain's CDR3 is CASRTGQGATEAFF. The DNA of the CDR3 is TGTGCCAGCAGGACCGGACAGGGGGCCACTGAAGCTTTCTTT.

The rearrangement uses TRBV11-2 and TRBJ1-4, with 8 bases lining up with TRBD1. V trimming: 0 bases; J trimming: 5 bases; junction bases outside the gene matches: 2. Germline V lookup: CDR1 SGHAT, CDR2 FQNNGV. The CDR3 sequence is 15 residues long. CDR3 bases: TGTGCCAGCAGCTTAGAGTCAGGGGGCAATGAAAAACTGTTTTTT. Translation gives CASSLESGGNEKLFF.

The rearrangement joins TRBV5-1 to TRBJ1-3; no clear D. V gave up 0 bases and J gave up 2 bases, with 15 bases separating them. Germline values: CDR1 SGHRS, CDR2 YFSETQ. CDR3 size: 17 residues. CDR3 in amino acids: CASSLDAAGRTGNTIYF. The CDR3 DNA is TGCGCCAGCAGCTTGGATGCGGCAGGTCGCACTGGAAACACCATATATTTT.

This chain joins TRBV5-1 and TRBJ1-2; 8 bases map to TRBD1. The V gene end was trimmed by 6 bases and the J gene end by 4 bases; junction bases not matched to a gene: 11. This CDR3 region has 15 residues. The germline V gene encodes CDR1 SGHRS and CDR2 YFSETQ. The CDR3 bases are TGCGCCAGCACCGGCCAGACAGGGGCAACCTATGGCTACACCTTC. This codes for CASTGQTGATYGYTF.

The chain is built from TRBV5-5 and TRBJ1-1, with D perhaps TRBD1 (6 bases). This CDR3 has 15 residues. Germline loops: CDR1 SGHKS, CDR2 YYEKEE (reference sequence). With 6 bases removed from V and 1 base from J, the gap between germline ends came to 16 bases. The chain's CDR3 is CASTRLGAGNTEAFF. The CDR3 nucleotides read TGTGCCAGCACCCGACTGGGGGCCGGGAACACTGAAGCTTTCTTT.

The CDR3 coding sequence is TGTGCCAGTAGTGTGACAGGGAGCACCGGGGAGCTGTTTTTT. Protein product: CASSVTGSTGELFF. The V call is TRBV19, the J call TRBJ2-2, with 7 nucleotides matching TRBD1. Germline V CDR1 and CDR2: LNHDA, SQIVND (reference sequence). Trimming removed 5 bases from V and 4 bases from J; junction bases left unmatched: 4. The CDR3 loop spans 14 amino acids.